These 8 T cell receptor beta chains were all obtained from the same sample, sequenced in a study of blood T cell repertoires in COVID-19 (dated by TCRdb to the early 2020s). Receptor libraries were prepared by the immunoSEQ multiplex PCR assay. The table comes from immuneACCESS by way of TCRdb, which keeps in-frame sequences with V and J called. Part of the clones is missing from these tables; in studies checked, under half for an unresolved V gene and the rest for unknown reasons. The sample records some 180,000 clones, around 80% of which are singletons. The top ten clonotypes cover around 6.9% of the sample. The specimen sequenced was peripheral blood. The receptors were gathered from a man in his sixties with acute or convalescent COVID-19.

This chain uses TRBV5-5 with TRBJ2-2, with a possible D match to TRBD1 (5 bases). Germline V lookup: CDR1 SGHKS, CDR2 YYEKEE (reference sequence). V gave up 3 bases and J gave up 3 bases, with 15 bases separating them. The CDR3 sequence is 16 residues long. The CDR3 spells CASSSFQGVDTGELFF. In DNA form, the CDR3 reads TGTGCCAGCAGCTCGTTTCAGGGCGTCGACACCGGGGAGCTGTTTTTT.

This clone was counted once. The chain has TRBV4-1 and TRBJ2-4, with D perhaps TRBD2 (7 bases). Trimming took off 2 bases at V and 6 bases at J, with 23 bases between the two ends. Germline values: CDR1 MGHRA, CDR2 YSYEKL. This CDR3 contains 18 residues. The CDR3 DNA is TGCGCCAGCAGCCAACCAGGACCGGGGGGCCTTAATAGAAACATTCAGTACTTC. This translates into CASSQPGPGGLNRNIQYF.

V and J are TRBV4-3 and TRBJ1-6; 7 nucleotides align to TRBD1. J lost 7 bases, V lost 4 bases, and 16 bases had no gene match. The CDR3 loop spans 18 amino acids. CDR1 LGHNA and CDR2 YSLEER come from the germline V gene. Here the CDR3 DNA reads TGCGCCAGCAGCCCCGATATAGCTCCGGGACAGACGAATTCACCCCTCCACTTT. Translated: CASSPDIAPGQTNSPLHF.

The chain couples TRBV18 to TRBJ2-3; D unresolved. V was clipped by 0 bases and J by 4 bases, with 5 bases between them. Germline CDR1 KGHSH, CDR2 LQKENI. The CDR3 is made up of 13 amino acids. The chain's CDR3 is CASSPPSSDTQYF. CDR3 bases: TGTGCCAGCTCACCACCGAGCTCAGATACGCAGTATTTT.

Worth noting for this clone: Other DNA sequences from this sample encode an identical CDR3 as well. The CDR3, as DNA: TGCGCCAGCAGCTTGGACCCAGGGGTGAACACTGAAGCTTTCTTT. Residues: CASSLDPGVNTEAFF. The chain links TRBV5-1 to TRBJ1-1, with a tentative D call TRBD1 (6 bases). The V gene lost 0 bases and the J gene lost 0 bases, with 9 bases spanning the gap. Germline values: CDR1 SGHRS, CDR2 YFSETQ. This CDR3 spans 15 amino acids. The full variable domain, with the rest looked up from reference TRBV5-1 and TRBJ1-1, is KAGVTQTPRYLIKTRGQQVTLSCSPISGHRSVSWYQQTPGQGLQFLFEYFSETQRNKGNFPGRFSGRQFSNSRSEMNVSTLELGDSALYLCASSLDPGVNTEAFFGQGTRLTVV.

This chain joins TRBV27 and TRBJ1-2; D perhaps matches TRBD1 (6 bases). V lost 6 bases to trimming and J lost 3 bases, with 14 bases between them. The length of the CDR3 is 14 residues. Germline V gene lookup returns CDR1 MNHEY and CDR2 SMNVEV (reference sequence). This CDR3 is CASRKQGSYYGYTF. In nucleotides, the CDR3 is TGTGCCAGCAGGAAACAGGGATCCTACTATGGCTACACCTTC.

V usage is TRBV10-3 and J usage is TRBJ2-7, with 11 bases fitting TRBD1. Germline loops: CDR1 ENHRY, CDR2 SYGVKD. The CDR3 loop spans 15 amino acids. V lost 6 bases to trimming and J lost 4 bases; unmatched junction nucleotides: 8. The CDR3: CAIRDRDRGSYEQYF. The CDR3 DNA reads TGTGCCATCAGGGACAGGGACAGGGGGAGTTACGAGCAGTACTTC.

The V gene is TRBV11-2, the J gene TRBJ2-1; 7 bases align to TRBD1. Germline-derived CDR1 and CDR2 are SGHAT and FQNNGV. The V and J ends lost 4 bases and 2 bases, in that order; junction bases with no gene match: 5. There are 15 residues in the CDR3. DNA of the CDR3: TGTGCCAGCAGCTGGCGACAGGGCACCTACAATGAGCAGTTCTTC. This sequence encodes CASSWRQGTYNEQFF.